Listed below are T cell receptor beta chains from one sample, sequenced in a study of identical twins. One entry per CDR3 protein results from TCRdb running MiXCR on the 5' RACE reads. The sample comprises 200,000 to 250,000 distinct CDR3 sequences, roughly 13% of which are singletons, and roughly 3.7% rests with the top ten. These same records also appear under a second study, on yellow fever vaccine responses in identical twins.

Sequencing was carried out using memory (CD45RO+) T cells sorted from blood. The receptors shown here come from a woman younger than 35 in good health. Each CDR3 is given with its conserved first and last residue. The D gene is left open where the match is weak. Not every row has a clone size; where given, it reads once, few, many or a size class.

size	D	V	J	DNA	CDR3
few	TRBD2	TRBV7-2	TRBJ2-7	TGTGCCAGCAGCTTCCAGACTAGCGCGGGCGAGCAGTACTTC	CASSFQTSAGEQYF
few	TRBD2	TRBV12-3/TRBV12-4	TRBJ2-4	TGTGCCAGCAGGGGGACTAGCGGGACGGTTCAGTACTTC	CASRGTSGTVQYF
NA	TRBD2	TRBV4-2	TRBJ2-2	TGTGCCAGCAGCCAAGGAGGACTAGCGGGAGTGGCCGGGGAGCTGTTTTTT	CASSQGGLAGVAGELFF
NA	NA	TRBV20-1	TRBJ2-1	TGCAGTGCTAGAGATGGTAGCGGATCCTACAATGAGCAGTTCTTC	CSARDGSGSYNEQFF
NA	NA	TRBV11-2	TRBJ1-6	TGTGCCAGCAGCCAGGTGGGGCAGTATAATTCACCCCTCCACTTT	CASSQVGQYNSPLHF
NA	NA	TRBV20-1	TRBJ1-1	TGCAGTGCTAGAATACGGGACACTGAAGCTTTCTTT	CSARIRDTEAFF
few	NA	TRBV24-1	TRBJ2-7	TGTGCCACCAGTGATCCGGGTAGGGGATACGAGCAGTACTTC	CATSDPGRGYEQYF
many	NA	TRBV29-1	TRBJ2-1	TGCAGCGTTGTTACGGGACCTATCAATGAGCAGTTCTTC	CSVVTGPINEQFF
few	NA	TRBV5-1	TRBJ2-3	TGCGCCAGCAGCTTGGACAGGGTCAGTACAGATACGCAGTATTTT	CASSLDRVSTDTQYF
NA	NA	TRBV20-1	TRBJ2-3	TGCAGTGCTAGAGGGCGGGGAAACACAGATACGCAGTATTTT	CSARGRGNTDTQYF
few	NA	TRBV25-1	TRBJ2-5	TGTGCCAGCAACCACCCAAAGCAAGAGACCCAGTACTTC	CASNHPKQETQYF
NA	NA	TRBV5-1	TRBJ2-3	TGCGCCAGCAGCCCCCAGGGTATAGATACGCAGTATTTT	CASSPQGIDTQYF
NA	TRBD2	TRBV6-1	TRBJ2-1	TGTGCCAGCAGTCAGGGACTAGCGGACCACAATGAGCAGTTCTTC	CASSQGLADHNEQFF
many	TRBD1	TRBV20-1	TRBJ2-3	TGCAGTGCTAGTGGACAGGGAAGGAGCACAACCGATACGCAGTATTTT	CSASGQGRSTTDTQYF
NA	NA	TRBV10-3	TRBJ1-6	TGTGCCACCAGAGGGACCGGGAGTAATTCACCCCTCCACTTT	CATRGTGSNSPLHF
NA	TRBD1	TRBV12-3/TRBV12-4	TRBJ2-1	TGTGCCAGCAGTTTAGGGACAGGCGGCCCCAATGAGCAGTTCTTC	CASSLGTGGPNEQFF
few	NA	TRBV12-3/TRBV12-4	TRBJ2-7	TGTGCCAGCAGTTTATGGCAGTTACCCTACGAGCAGTACTTC	CASSLWQLPYEQYF
few	TRBD2	TRBV6-1	TRBJ2-3	TGTGCCACTACTAGCGGGGGATATAGCACAGATACGCAGTATTTT	CATTSGGYSTDTQYF
NA	NA	TRBV3-1	TRBJ2-7	TGTGCCAGCAGCCAAGTTTACGGAGGGGGCTACGAGCAGTACTTC	CASSQVYGGGYEQYF
NA	NA	TRBV5-1	TRBJ2-7	TGCGCCAGCAGCACGGGACGGTTAAGCTCCTACGAGCAGTACTTC	CASSTGRLSSYEQYF
few	NA	TRBV20-1	TRBJ2-3	TGCAGTGCTAAGGAGAACACAGATACGCAGTATTTT	CSAKENTDTQYF
NA	TRBD2	TRBV7-2	TRBJ2-7	TGTGCCAGCAGCCGGACTAGCGGGAGCTCCGAGCAGTACTTC	CASSRTSGSSEQYF
few	NA	TRBV20-1	TRBJ2-4	TGCAGTGCTAGGACGGCAGCGCTAGCCAAAAACATTCAGTACTTC	CSARTAALAKNIQYF
NA	NA	TRBV28	TRBJ2-5	TGTGCCAGCATGTGGGGGAGGGAGACCCAGTACTTC	CASMWGRETQYF
NA	NA	TRBV24-1	TRBJ2-3	TGTGCCACCAGTGATTTGAAGGCCCGGGAGACAGATACGCAGTATTTT	CATSDLKARETDTQYF
NA	TRBD2	TRBV11-2	TRBJ2-2	TGTGCCAGCAGCCGATCGGGACTAGCGGGAGGGAACACCGGGGAGCTGTTTTTT	CASSRSGLAGGNTGELFF
NA	NA	TRBV4-1	TRBJ1-1	TGCGCCAGCAGCCAAGAACCATTCACAGCCGAGAACACTGAAGCTTTCTTT	CASSQEPFTAENTEAFF
once	NA	TRBV7-9	TRBJ2-5	TGTGCCAGCAGCCCAATCGGGGGAGCTGGTGGAGAGACCCAGTACTTC	CASSPIGGAGGETQYF
NA	NA	TRBV12-3/TRBV12-4	TRBJ1-6	TGTGCCAGCAGTTTAGAAGGGTCGGCTAGGTCACCCCTCCACTTT	CASSLEGSARSPLHF
few	TRBD2	TRBV11-1	TRBJ2-2	TGTGCCAGCAGCTTCCGACCCCGACTAGCGGGATTGGCGAACACCGGGGAGCTGTTTTTT	CASSFRPRLAGLANTGELFF
few	TRBD2	TRBV11-2	TRBJ2-3	TGTGCCAGCAGCACAATGACTAGCGGGGGGGCTAGCACAGATACGCAGTATTTT	CASSTMTSGGASTDTQYF
NA	NA	TRBV20-1	TRBJ2-1	TGCAGTGCTAGATGGACTATAATCCGGAATGAGCAGTTCTTC	CSARWTIIRNEQFF
few	TRBD1	TRBV7-8	TRBJ2-1	TGTGCCAGCAGCTTAGCCGACAGGGGGGAGCAGTTCTTC	CASSLADRGEQFF
NA	TRBD1	TRBV25-1	TRBJ2-2	TGTGCCAGCAGTGAATCGAGGACAGGGAACACCGGGGAGCTGTTTTTT	CASSESRTGNTGELFF
NA	NA	TRBV5-4	TRBJ2-1	TGTGCCAGCAGCCTAGGGGGGGACTCCACCTACAATGAGCAGTTCTTC	CASSLGGDSTYNEQFF
many	NA	TRBV29-1	TRBJ1-5	TGCAGCGTTTTGGAGAGCAATCAGCCCCAGCATTTT	CSVLESNQPQHF
few	NA	TRBV15	TRBJ1-1	TGTGCCACCAGCAGAGAAGGCGGGGGAGCTGAAGCTTTCTTT	CATSREGGGAEAFF
NA	TRBD2	TRBV7-3	TRBJ2-2	TGTGCCAGCAGCTCGACTAGCGGGGGGGCCAACACCGGGGAGCTGTTTTTT	CASSSTSGGANTGELFF
once	NA	TRBV20-1	TRBJ2-7	TGCAGTGCTAGAAAGGGACTGGGGTCTGTTGGGCAGTACTTC	CSARKGLGSVGQYF
few	TRBD2	TRBV5-1	TRBJ2-1	TGCGCCAGCACCCTGGGACTAGCGAACAACAATGAGCAGTTCTTC	CASTLGLANNNEQFF
few	TRBD1	TRBV27	TRBJ2-7	TGTGCCAGCGGACCCGGGACAGCCTCGTCCTACGAGCAGTACTTC	CASGPGTASSYEQYF
NA	TRBD1	TRBV15	TRBJ2-1	TGTGCCACCAGCAGAGGGGACAGCAATGAGCAGTTCTTC	CATSRGDSNEQFF
many	NA	TRBV18	TRBJ2-7	TGTGCCAGCTCCCAACAGGGTTCCTACGAGCAGTACTTC	CASSQQGSYEQYF
NA	TRBD2	TRBV7-7	TRBJ2-2	TGTGCTAGCAGCTCCACCCGGACTAGCGGGAGGGCCGGGGAGCTGTTTTTT	CASSSTRTSGRAGELFF
NA	TRBD2	TRBV27	TRBJ2-7	TGTGCCAGCAGTCCCGGACTAGCGGGAGTGCTGGAGCAGTACTTC	CASSPGLAGVLEQYF
many	NA	TRBV11-2	TRBJ2-5	TGTGCCAGCAGCTTAGATCTAGTTAGCAGGGAGACCCAGTACTTC	CASSLDLVSRETQYF
few	NA	TRBV6-2/TRBV6-3	TRBJ1-1	TGTGCCAGCAGTTACGGAGTCCCCACTGAAGCTTTCTTT	CASSYGVPTEAFF
NA	NA	TRBV4-2	TRBJ2-6	TGTGCCAGCAGCCAAGGTCTGGCAGGGGCCAACGTCCTGACTTTC	CASSQGLAGANVLTF
NA	NA	TRBV20-1	TRBJ2-2	TGCTGTGCTAGAGATCTGGGAAACGCCCTTTTACCGACCGGCGGGGAGCTGTTTTTT	CCARDLGNALLPTGGELFF
many	NA	TRBV29-1	TRBJ2-1	TGCAGCGTTGAAGAGGCAAGCGATGAGCAGTTCTTC	CSVEEASDEQFF
NA	TRBD2	TRBV5-1	TRBJ2-7	TGCGCCAGCAGCTTGGGTAGCGGGCTCTCCTACGAGCAGTACTTC	CASSLGSGLSYEQYF
few	TRBD2	TRBV4-2	TRBJ2-1	TGTGCCAGCAGCCAAGTACTAGCGGGAGGGCCTGAGCAGTTCTTC	CASSQVLAGGPEQFF
many	NA	TRBV7-2	TRBJ2-5	TGTGCCAGCAGCTTAGTTACAGGGTGGGGGCAAGAGACCCAGTACTTC	CASSLVTGWGQETQYF
many	NA	TRBV27	TRBJ2-3	TGTGCCAGCAGTTTAAAACCAGATACGCAGTATTTT	CASSLKPDTQYF
NA	NA	TRBV27	TRBJ2-7	TGTGCCAGCAGTCCGACACTGAACCACTACGAGCAGTACTTC	CASSPTLNHYEQYF
few	TRBD1	TRBV29-1	TRBJ2-7	TGCAGCGTCGGGGACAGGACCTCCTACGAGCAGTACTTC	CSVGDRTSYEQYF
many	NA	TRBV6-2/TRBV6-3	TRBJ2-1	TGTGCCAGCAGGGGACCGACAAGGGGTGGTGAGCAGTTCTTC	CASRGPTRGGEQFF
few	TRBD1	TRBV4-1	TRBJ2-7	TGCGCCAGCAGCCCAACCGTAGCCAGACAGGGCCCTCTTTACGAGCAGTACTTC	CASSPTVARQGPLYEQYF
NA	NA	TRBV12-3/TRBV12-4	TRBJ1-2	TGTGCCAGCAGTTTATTGTCAGGGCAAAGTGGCTACACCTTC	CASSLLSGQSGYTF